The 3 T cell receptor beta chains presented below share a single source sample, sequenced in a study of blood T cell repertoires in COVID-19. Data came from immunoSEQ multiplex PCR; TCRdb stores just in-frame clones and leaves some out. This sample has roughly 180,000 clones, with approximately 84% found just once. Sequenced: peripheral blood. These receptors were taken from a woman in her forties or fifties with COVID-19, enrolled during active disease.

This clone was detected only once. The chain has TRBV12-3 or TRBV12-4 and TRBJ1-1; D gene unclear. Trimming removed 8 bases at V and 6 bases at J, with 13 bases between. The CDR3 covers 12 residues. This CDR3 is CASSISVAEAFF. The CDR3 nucleotides are TGTGCCAGCTCTATTTCGGTTGCTGAAGCTTTCTTT.

This clone has just one count. The V and J genes are TRBV7-5 and TRBJ2-4; no check of the table's D call, TRBD1, against the DNA was made. TRBV7-5 is a pseudogene locus. CDR3 length: 16 amino acids. CDR3 coding DNA: TGTGTCAGAAGCTTTGACAGGGGGCTAGCCAAAAACATTCAGTACTTC. It translates to CVRSFDRGLAKNIQYF.

This clone came up a few times. CDR3 residues: CASSRMGLNTEAFF. CDR3 in DNA: TGTGCCAGCAGCCGGATGGGACTAAACACTGAAGCTTTCTTT. This chain uses TRBV5-6 with TRBJ1-1, with a tentative D call TRBD1 (5 bases). CDR1 and CDR2 (germline): SGHDT, YYEEEE. The CDR3 is 14 residues long. The V end lost 4 bases, the J end lost 2 bases, and 12 bases lay between the germline ends.